This T cell receptor beta chain was found in a study of PD-1 blockade in classical Hodgkin lymphoma. General study findings and limits: As was reported, newly diagnosed patients showed lower baseline TCR diversity than healthy donors did.

As for this clone: Its target is unknown.

The protocol was immunoSEQ multiplex PCR, while the TCRdb copy is restricted to in-frame clones and leaves out a portion. The sample carries 25,000 to 35,000 clones, 94% recorded once. Time point reported: newly diagnosed, previously untreated cHL patient sample. The receptor's source is a human donor with classical Hodgkin lymphoma. Material for sequencing was peripheral blood mononuclear cells (PBMCs).

The DNA for the CDR3 is TGCAGCGTTGAGTCCGAAAGCTCCTACGAGCAGTACTTC. It specifies CSVESESSYEQYF. This sequence joins TRBV29-1 and TRBJ2-7, with D hard to call. V was cut by 3 bases and J by 0 bases, with 9 bases left in between. CDR1 and CDR2 (germline): SQVTM, ANQGSEA. The CDR3 has 13 amino acids.